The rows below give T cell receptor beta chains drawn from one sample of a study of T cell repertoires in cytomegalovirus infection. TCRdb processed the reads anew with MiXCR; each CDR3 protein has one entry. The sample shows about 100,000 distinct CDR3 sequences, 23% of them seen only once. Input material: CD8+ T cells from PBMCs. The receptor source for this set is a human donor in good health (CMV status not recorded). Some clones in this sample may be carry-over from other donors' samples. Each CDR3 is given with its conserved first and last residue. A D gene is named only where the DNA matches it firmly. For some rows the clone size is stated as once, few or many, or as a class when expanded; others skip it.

TGTGCCAGCAGCCTAGGGGGACTAGCGGGAGTCCCCAATGAGCAGTTCTTC | CASSLGGLAGVPNEQFF | many | TRBJ2-1 | TRBV7-2 | TRBD2
TGTGCCAGCAGCTTACCGGGGTGGAACACTGAAGCTTTCTTT | CASSLPGWNTEAFF | NA | TRBJ1-1 | TRBV7-6 | NA
TGCGCCAGCAGCCAAGATTTGGGCACCAATAATTCACCCCTCCACTTT | CASSQDLGTNNSPLHF | many | TRBJ1-6 | TRBV4-3 | NA
TGTGCCACCAGCAGAGATGGGGGTAGCGGGGGTTTAGATACGCAGTATTTT | CATSRDGGSGGLDTQYF | few | TRBJ2-3 | TRBV15 | TRBD2
TGTGCCAACCCGGGACTAGCGGGAGTCAATGAGCAGTTCTTC | CANPGLAGVNEQFF | NA | TRBJ2-1 | TRBV2 | TRBD2
TGTGCCAGCAGGCGGACCATTCAGGGGTCTCTGGATGAAAAACTGTTTTTT | CASRRTIQGSLDEKLFF | few | TRBJ1-4 | TRBV11-2 | NA
TGTGCCAGCAGCTTAAAGATAGCGGGGTTAGGGGCCAACGTCCTGACTTTC | CASSLKIAGLGANVLTF | NA | TRBJ2-6 | TRBV7-6 | TRBD2
TGTGCCAGTAGTATTTTGGGGAGTAACGGTGAAGCTTTCTTT | CASSILGSNGEAFF | NA | TRBJ1-1 | TRBV19 | NA
TGTGCCAGCAGCGTACTTTCAAGGGAAAATGAGCAGTTCTTC | CASSVLSRENEQFF | NA | TRBJ2-1 | TRBV9 | NA
TGTGCCAGCAGTTCTCGTGGACAGGGGGCGGACTATGGCTACACCTTC | CASSSRGQGADYGYTF | NA | TRBJ1-2 | TRBV12-3/TRBV12-4 | TRBD1
TGTGCCAGCACTCTGACAGGAGTAGTCACAGATACGCAGTATTTT | CASTLTGVVTDTQYF | NA | TRBJ2-3 | TRBV27 | NA
TGTGCCAGCAGCTTAGGAACCGGGACTAGCTCCTACGAGCAGTACTTC | CASSLGTGTSSYEQYF | many | TRBJ2-7 | TRBV7-9 | TRBD2
TGCAGTGCTAGAGACCTCCTCGGGGGCGGCTACGAGCAGTACTTC | CSARDLLGGGYEQYF | few | TRBJ2-7 | TRBV20-1 | NA
TGTGCCAGCAGCCCACCTGGAGTTTTAGGGATCTATGGCTACACCTTC | CASSPPGVLGIYGYTF | few | TRBJ1-2 | TRBV7-3 | NA
TGCGCCAGCAGCCAGGTTCAGGGGACTAGCGTGGTCGTGGGGGAGACCCAGTACTTC | CASSQVQGTSVVVGETQYF | NA | TRBJ2-5 | TRBV4-1 | TRBD2
TGTGCCAGCAGTCCACTGGTCCGTACGGAAGAGACCCAGTACTTC | CASSPLVRTEETQYF | NA | TRBJ2-5 | TRBV6-8 | NA
TGTGCCAGCAGCCAAGGGACAACCAGCTCCTACAATGAGCAGTTCTTC | CASSQGTTSSYNEQFF | NA | TRBJ2-1 | TRBV4-2 | NA
TGTGCCAGCAGTAAAAGCGGGGGATACAATGAGCAGTTCTTC | CASSKSGGYNEQFF | NA | TRBJ2-1 | TRBV27 | TRBD2
TGTGCCAGCACCAGGTCGACGAACACTGAAGCTTTCTTT | CASTRSTNTEAFF | many | TRBJ1-1 | TRBV7-2 | NA
TGTGCCAGCAGCTTAGGGACAGGGGGCCTTGGGTACTTC | CASSLGTGGLGYF | many | TRBJ2-7 | TRBV7-2 | TRBD1
TGTGCCAGCAGCCTGGACAGGGGGAGCAATCAGCCCCAGCATTTT | CASSLDRGSNQPQHF | many | TRBJ1-5 | TRBV7-2 | TRBD1
TGTGCCAGCAGCTCCCCGGACTCTACCAACAGGGAGACCCAGTACTTC | CASSSPDSTNRETQYF | once | TRBJ2-5 | TRBV12-3/TRBV12-4 | NA
TGCAGTGTTCGGCAGGGGGTCCCTCAGCCCCAGCATTTT | CSVRQGVPQPQHF | NA | TRBJ1-5 | TRBV20-1 | TRBD1
TGTGCCAGCAGTTTATTCTTCGGCGGGGTAAAGACTGGGGCCAACGTCCTGACTTTC | CASSLFFGGVKTGANVLTF | NA | TRBJ2-6 | TRBV27 | NA
TGTGCCAGCAGCGCCACTAGCGGGGGGGCTTATGAGCAGTTCTTC | CASSATSGGAYEQFF | NA | TRBJ2-1 | TRBV11-3 | TRBD2
TGTGCCAGCAGCCCCGGGACTAGCGGGGGTAGCACAGATACGCAGTATTTT | CASSPGTSGGSTDTQYF | many | TRBJ2-3 | TRBV9 | TRBD2
TGTGCCAGCAGGGCCATGAACACTGAAGCTTTCTTT | CASRAMNTEAFF | NA | TRBJ1-1 | TRBV7-9 | NA
TGTGCCATCAGTGATGGGTCCACCTACGAGCGGTACTTC | CAISDGSTYERYF | NA | TRBJ2-7 | TRBV10-3 | NA
TGTGCCAGCAGTTACTCGAGGCTAGCGGGCATCGAGCAGTACTTC | CASSYSRLAGIEQYF | NA | TRBJ2-7 | TRBV6-6 | TRBD2
TGTGCCAGCAGGGCTCCCCCGGGCCAATCGGATACGCAGTATTTT | CASRAPPGQSDTQYF | few | TRBJ2-3 | TRBV11-2 | NA
TGTGCCAGCATGCGGGTTAACAATGAGCAGTTCTTC | CASMRVNNEQFF | NA | TRBJ2-1 | TRBV12-3/TRBV12-4 | NA
TGTGCCAGCAGTTCCCAGGGGTTTGGGGAGACCCAGTACTTC | CASSSQGFGETQYF | few | TRBJ2-5 | TRBV28 | NA
TGTGCCAGCAGCGACCCAAGGGAGGCCCAGTACTTC | CASSDPREAQYF | few | TRBJ2-5 | TRBV28 | NA
TGTGCCATCAGTGAGGATGGAGGGGTGGGCACTGAAGCTTTCTTT | CAISEDGGVGTEAFF | NA | TRBJ1-1 | TRBV10-3 | NA
TGTGCCAGCAGCCAATCAGGGACCTCTGGAAACACCATATATTTT | CASSQSGTSGNTIYF | many | TRBJ1-3 | TRBV7-2 | NA